Listed here are 21 T cell receptor beta chains from one sample, sequenced in a study of post-analysis software for immune sequencing data. General study points: TRBV5-6, TRBV5-1 and TRBV20-1 were among roughly 5 TRBV segments more frequent in patients than controls.

Their specific antigens are unknown. Unique molecular identifiers were carried by the TCR beta cDNA libraries. TCRdb passed the PCR reads through MiXCR, listing each CDR3 protein once. The sample has roughly 800,000 distinct CDR3 sequences, roughly 58% seen once. The sample was blood. The source is a girl aged 5 to 17 with multiple sclerosis.

The chain couples TRBV20-1 to TRBJ2-7; TRBD2 might be the D (6 bases). V lost 3 bases, J lost 0 bases, and 18 bases lay in between. CDR1 is DFQATT and CDR2 is SNEGSKA in the germline V gene (reference sequence). The CDR3 runs to 16 residues. CDR3 DNA sequence: TGCAGTGCTAGGGGTTACGGGAGCCTGAGCTCCTACGAGCAGTACTTC. Its protein is CSARGYGSLSSYEQYF.

The chain recombines TRBV12-3 or TRBV12-4 with TRBJ2-5; no reliable D call. Trimming pared 11 bases from V and 2 bases from J, leaving 6 bases between. The CDR3 loop spans 10 amino acids. CDR3 nucleotides: TGTGCCGTGGGACAAGAGACCCAGTACTTC. It encodes CAVGQETQYF.

The CDR3 coding sequence is TGTGCCATCAGTATGACAGGGGGCTATCCCTACGAGCAGTACTTC. It translates to CAISMTGGYPYEQYF. This sequence joins TRBV10-3 and TRBJ2-7; 10 positions match TRBD1. CDR3 length: 15 amino acids. Germline-derived CDR1 and CDR2 are ENHRY and SYGVKD. V lost 5 bases and J lost 2; bases outside the gene matches: 6.

The chain carries TRBV29-1 and TRBJ1-1; TRBD1 might be the D (6 bases). The V gene lost 7 bases and the J gene lost 7 bases, with 10 bases spanning the gap. This CDR3 has 10 residues. Germline values: CDR1 SQVTM, CDR2 ANQGSEA. CDR3 loop: CSARTVEAFF. Here the CDR3 DNA reads TGCAGCGCTCGGACAGTTGAAGCTTTCTTT.

The chain links TRBV9 to TRBJ2-7; no definite D call. The CDR3 runs to 15 residues. V was trimmed by 3 bases and J by 7 bases, leaving 20 bases between them. CDR1 is SGDLS and CDR2 is YYNGEE in the germline V gene. The CDR3 is CASSAARTGKGEQYF. The DNA for the CDR3 is TGTGCCAGCAGCGCCGCAAGGACCGGAAAAGGGGAGCAGTACTTC.

This chain uses TRBV5-1 with TRBJ2-3; 8 nucleotides align to TRBD2. J lost 4 bases, V lost 4 bases, and 8 bases had no gene match. The CDR3 length is 15 residues. The germline CDR1 and CDR2 sequences are SGHRS and YFSETQ. The CDR3 DNA is TGCGCCAGCAGCCCCGGGACTAGATACCCAGATACGCAGTATTTT. Its protein product is CASSPGTRYPDTQYF.

The CDR3 here is CASSLSRLGQVYNEQFF. CDR3 in DNA: TGTGCCAGCAGCTTAAGTCGGCTAGGACAGGTCTACAATGAGCAGTTCTTC. V and J are TRBV7-9 and TRBJ2-1; 7 bases match TRBD1. From germline, CDR1 is SEHNR and CDR2 FQNEAQ (reference sequence). CDR3 length: 17 amino acids. Trimming cost V 2 bases and J 3 bases; bases outside gene matches: 10.

The rearrangement links TRBV12-3 or TRBV12-4 to TRBJ1-1; D might be TRBD1 (5 bases). Trimming cost V 8 bases and J 0 bases, with 13 bases left between them. The CDR3 has 14 residues. The CDR3 sequence: CASQGGRMNTEAFF. The CDR3 nucleotides are TGTGCCAGCCAGGGAGGGCGTATGAACACTGAAGCTTTCTTT.

V usage is TRBV6-5 and J usage is TRBJ2-5; weak D call: TRBD1 (5 bases). V gave up 2 bases and J gave up 7 bases, with 14 bases separating them. Germline V lookup: CDR1 MNHEY, CDR2 SVGAGI. The CDR3 is made up of 14 amino acids. The CDR3 spells CASSYQRGWGTQYF. DNA of the CDR3: TGTGCCAGCAGTTACCAAAGGGGTTGGGGGACCCAGTACTTC.

The sample holds a few counts of this clonotype. The chain couples TRBV15 to TRBJ2-5; no firm D call. TRBJ2-7 matches the DNA end more closely, so the J call is doubtful. CDR1 is LNHNV and CDR2 is YYDKDF in the germline V gene (reference sequence). The CDR3 is 14 residues long. The DNA of the CDR3 is TGTGCCACCAGCATTGTCGACGGATTATACGAGCAGTACTTC. Its protein is CATSIVDGLYEQYF.

The DNA for the CDR3 is TGTGCCAGCTCTTCAAAGCCCGGGTCCGGACGAGATACGCAGTATTTT. Its translation is CASSSKPGSGRDTQYF. This sequence joins TRBV18 and TRBJ2-3; D is undetermined. Per germline, CDR1 KGHSH and CDR2 LQKENI. The CDR3 is 16 residues long. The V end lost 6 bases, the J end lost 5 bases, and 21 bases lay between the germline ends.

This clonotype was detected only a few times. The CDR3 loop reads CASSLNRDSGGYTF. The CDR3 coding sequence is TGTGCCAGCAGTCTGAACAGGGATTCCGGTGGCTACACCTTC. The rearrangement joins TRBV12-3 or TRBV12-4 to TRBJ1-2, with D maybe TRBD1 (6 bases). This CDR3 has 14 amino acids. V lost 5 bases to trimming and J lost 7 bases, with 17 bases between them.

This chain joins TRBV10-3 and TRBJ1-5; D is uncertain. CDR1 and CDR2 (germline): ENHRY, SYGVKD. Deletions cut 0 bases from V and 7 bases from J, with 10 bases between. The length of the CDR3 is 14 residues. CDR3 in amino acids: CAISESGDGQPQHF. In DNA, the CDR3 is TGTGCCATCAGTGAGTCGGGAGACGGACAGCCCCAGCATTTT.

The chain uses TRBV15 and TRBJ2-5, with 7 positions matching TRBD2. The V and J ends lost 2 bases and 2 bases, in that order; junction bases with no gene match: 5. CDR1 and CDR2 from the germline V gene are LNHNV and YYDKDF (reference sequence). The CDR3 consists of 15 residues. CDR3: CATSRSGLGQETQYF. As DNA, the CDR3 is TGTGCCACCAGCAGAAGCGGACTAGGACAAGAGACCCAGTACTTC.

The chain is built from TRBV5-1 and TRBJ1-2; 9 bases fit TRBD1. Trimming at V came to 4 bases and at J to 4 bases, leaving 8 bases not matched to a gene. The CDR3 spans 15 residues. Germline loops: CDR1 SGHRS, CDR2 YFSETQ. In DNA, the CDR3 is TGCGCCAGCAGCGTCCCCGGGACAGGGTCCTATGGCTACACCTTC. Its translation: CASSVPGTGSYGYTF.

This clonotype appeared once. CDR3 protein: CASSLLQGAGTGELFF. The DNA for the CDR3 is TGTGCCAGCAGTCTCCTTCAGGGGGCAGGCACCGGGGAGCTGTTTTTT. V and J are TRBV12-3 or TRBV12-4 and TRBJ2-2; 8 bases align to TRBD1. The CDR3 contains 16 residues. The J segment lost 4 bases and the V segment lost 5 bases, leaving 9 bases of the junction unmatched.

The sample holds a few counts of this clonotype. This chain links TRBV5-1 with TRBJ2-1; TRBD2 matches at 9 bases. This CDR3 has 16 amino acids. The V gene end was trimmed by 0 bases and the J gene end by 5 bases; junction bases not matched to a gene: 6. Germline V gene data show CDR1 as SGHRS and CDR2 as YFSETQ. The CDR3 DNA reads TGCGCCAGCAGCTTGGCCGGCGGGGGGGCAAACAATGAGCAGTTCTTC. Translated, it gives CASSLAGGGANNEQFF.

The genes are TRBV20-1 and TRBJ2-7; 12 positions match TRBD2. The end of the DNA aligns better with TRBJ2-5, so the J call may be wrong. In germline, CDR1 is DFQATT, CDR2 SNEGSKA (reference sequence). The CDR3 loop spans 17 amino acids. The chain's CDR3 is CSARPPLAGGLWGTQYF. CDR3 in DNA: TGCAGTGCTAGGCCCCCACTAGCGGGGGGCCTTTGGGGGACCCAGTACTTC.

This clonotype has a single count. This chain uses TRBV12-3 or TRBV12-4 with TRBJ1-2; no clear D gene. Trimming cost V 1 base and J 4 bases, with 7 bases left between them. CDR3 length equals 13 residues. The CDR3 sequence: CASSLDKIYGYTF. CDR3 coding DNA: TGTGCCAGCAGTTTAGACAAGATCTATGGCTACACCTTC.

The chain recombines TRBV7-9 with TRBJ2-7; TRBD2 matches 14 bases. The length of the CDR3 is 16 residues. Trimming took 0 bases from V and 9 from J; bases not matched to a gene: 7. Germline CDR1 and CDR2: SEHNR and FQNEAQ (reference sequence). Here the CDR3 DNA reads TGTGCCAGCAGCTTAGCCGGGACTAGCGGGAGAAATGCGCAGTACTTC. It encodes CASSLAGTSGRNAQYF.

The table lists this clonotype with a few counts. The chain combines TRBV18 with TRBJ2-5; 8 bases fit TRBD2. The J call could be wrong; TRBJ2-7 is a better fit for the DNA end. The germline V gene has CDR1 KGHSH and CDR2 LQKENI. The CDR3 loop spans 16 amino acids. In DNA, the CDR3 is TGTGCCAGCTCCCCCTTGGGGGCGGGAGGCCTGAACGAGCAGTACTTC. Amino acids: CASSPLGAGGLNEQYF.